This T cell receptor (beta chain) was profiled in a study of Tregs in tolerant kidney transplant recipients. The V gene's germline CDR1 is SGDLS and CDR2 YYNGEE. The CDR3 length is 16 residues. The trim removed 2 bases at V and 2 bases at J, leaving 7 bases unmatched. Related graft donors supplied nonmyeloablative bone marrow transplants, and mixed chimerism was transient. Unstimulated Tregs (CD4+CD25+CD127-) and CD4+CD25- non-Tregs were sorted from PBMCs. The method was immunoSEQ multiplex PCR; TCRdb's version includes in-frame clones alone and lacks a portion of them. The repertoire has roughly 80,000 clones, 91% of them found once; the top ten carry about 1.4%.

This chain links TRBV9 with TRBJ2-3, with 8 bases that match TRBD2. The TCR comes from a human patient who received a combined kidney and bone marrow transplant. Some T cells may originate from the graft donor. Sequences were derived from CD4+ T cells from blood (PBMCs), sampled 24 months after the transplant. The CDR3 sequence: CASSVGTRIYTDTQYF. Written as DNA, the CDR3 is TGTGCCAGCAGCGTTGGGACTAGGATATACACAGATACGCAGTATTTT.